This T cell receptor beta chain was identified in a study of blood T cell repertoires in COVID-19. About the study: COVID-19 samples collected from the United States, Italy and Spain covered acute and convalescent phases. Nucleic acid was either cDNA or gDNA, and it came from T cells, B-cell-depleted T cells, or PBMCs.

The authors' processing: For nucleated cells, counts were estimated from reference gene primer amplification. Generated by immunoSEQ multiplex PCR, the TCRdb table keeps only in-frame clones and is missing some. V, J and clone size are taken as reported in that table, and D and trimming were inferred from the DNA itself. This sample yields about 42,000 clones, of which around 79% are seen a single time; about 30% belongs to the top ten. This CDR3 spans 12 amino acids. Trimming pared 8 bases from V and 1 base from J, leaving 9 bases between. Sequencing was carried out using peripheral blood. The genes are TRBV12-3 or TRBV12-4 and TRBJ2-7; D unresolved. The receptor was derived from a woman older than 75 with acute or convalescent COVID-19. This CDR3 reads CASSLHSYEQYF. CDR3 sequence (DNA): TGTGCCAGCTCGTTACATTCCTACGAGCAGTACTTC.